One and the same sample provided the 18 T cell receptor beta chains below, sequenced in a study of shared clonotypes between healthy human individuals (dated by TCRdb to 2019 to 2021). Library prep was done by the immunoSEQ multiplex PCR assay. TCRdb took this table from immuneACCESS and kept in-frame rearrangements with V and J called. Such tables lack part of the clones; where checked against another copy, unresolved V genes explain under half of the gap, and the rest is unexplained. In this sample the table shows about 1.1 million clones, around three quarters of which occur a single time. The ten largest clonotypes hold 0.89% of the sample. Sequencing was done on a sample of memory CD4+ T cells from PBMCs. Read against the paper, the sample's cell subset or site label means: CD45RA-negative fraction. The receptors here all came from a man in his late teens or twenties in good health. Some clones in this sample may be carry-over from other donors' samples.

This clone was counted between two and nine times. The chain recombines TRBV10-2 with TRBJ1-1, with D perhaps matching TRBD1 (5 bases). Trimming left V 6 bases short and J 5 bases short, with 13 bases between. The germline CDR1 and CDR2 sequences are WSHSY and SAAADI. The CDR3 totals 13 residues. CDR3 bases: TGCGCCAGCAGCAGCGGCTGGGGGACTGAAGCTTTCTTT. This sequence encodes CASSSGWGTEAFF.

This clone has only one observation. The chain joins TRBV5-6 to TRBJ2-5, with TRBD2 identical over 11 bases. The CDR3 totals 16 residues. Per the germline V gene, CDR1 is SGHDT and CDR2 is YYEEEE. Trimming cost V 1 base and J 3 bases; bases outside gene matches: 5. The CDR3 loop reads CASSLWTSGFKETQYF. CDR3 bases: TGTGCCAGCAGCTTGTGGACTAGCGGGTTCAAAGAGACCCAGTACTTC.

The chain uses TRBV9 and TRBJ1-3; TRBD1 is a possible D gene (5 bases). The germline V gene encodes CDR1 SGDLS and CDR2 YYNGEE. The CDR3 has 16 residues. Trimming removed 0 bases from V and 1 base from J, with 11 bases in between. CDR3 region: CASSVAWGGSGNTIYF. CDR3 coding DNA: TGTGCCAGCAGCGTAGCTTGGGGCGGGTCTGGAAACACCATATATTTT.

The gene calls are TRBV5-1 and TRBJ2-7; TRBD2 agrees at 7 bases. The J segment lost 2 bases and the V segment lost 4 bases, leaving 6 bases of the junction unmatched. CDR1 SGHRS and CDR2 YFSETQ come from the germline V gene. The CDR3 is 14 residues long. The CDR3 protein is CASSPGTNTYEQYF. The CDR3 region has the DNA TGCGCCAGCAGCCCTGGGACTAACACCTACGAGCAGTACTTC.

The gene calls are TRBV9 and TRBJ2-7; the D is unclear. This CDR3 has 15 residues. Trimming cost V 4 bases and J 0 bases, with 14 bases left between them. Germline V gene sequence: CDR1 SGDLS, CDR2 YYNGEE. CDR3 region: CASSPRSYSSYEQYF. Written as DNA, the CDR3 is TGTGCCAGCAGCCCCCGGTCCTACTCCTCCTACGAGCAGTACTTC.

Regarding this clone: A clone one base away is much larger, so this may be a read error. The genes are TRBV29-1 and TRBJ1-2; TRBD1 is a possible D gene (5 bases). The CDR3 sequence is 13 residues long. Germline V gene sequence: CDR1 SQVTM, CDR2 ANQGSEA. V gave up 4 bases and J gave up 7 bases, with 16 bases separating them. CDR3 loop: CSVAETEGSGYTF. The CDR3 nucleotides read TGCAGCGTTGCGGAGACAGAGGGGAGTGGCTACACCTTC.

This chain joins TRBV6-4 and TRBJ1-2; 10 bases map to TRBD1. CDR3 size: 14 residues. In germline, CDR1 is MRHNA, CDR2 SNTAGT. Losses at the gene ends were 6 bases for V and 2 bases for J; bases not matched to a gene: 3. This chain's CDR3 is CASSTGQGNYGYTF. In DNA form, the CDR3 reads TGTGCCAGCAGCACGGGACAGGGGAACTATGGCTACACCTTC.

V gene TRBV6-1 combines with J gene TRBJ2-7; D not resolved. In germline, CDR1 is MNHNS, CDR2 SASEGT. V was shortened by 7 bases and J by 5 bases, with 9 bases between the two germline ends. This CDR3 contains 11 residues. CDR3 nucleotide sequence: TGTGCCAGCACCCAGGTCGACGAGCAGTACTTC. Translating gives CASTQVDEQYF.

The CDR3, as DNA: TGTGCCAGCAGCCCTGAGAGACAGGGGTGGAACACCGGGGAGCTGTTTTTT. Protein: CASSPERQGWNTGELFF. The chain couples TRBV4-2 to TRBJ2-2, with TRBD1 matching over 8 bases. The germline CDR1 and CDR2 sequences are LGHNA and YNFKEQ. V was pared by 4 bases and J by 1 base, with 8 bases of the junction left unmatched. The CDR3 covers 17 residues.

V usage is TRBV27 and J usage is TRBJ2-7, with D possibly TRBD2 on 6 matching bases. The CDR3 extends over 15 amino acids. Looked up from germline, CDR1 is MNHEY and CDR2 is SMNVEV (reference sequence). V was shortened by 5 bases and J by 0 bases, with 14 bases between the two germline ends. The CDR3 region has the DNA TGTGCCAGCAGTCCGGCGGGATTTAGCTCCTACGAGCAGTACTTC. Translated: CASSPAGFSSYEQYF.

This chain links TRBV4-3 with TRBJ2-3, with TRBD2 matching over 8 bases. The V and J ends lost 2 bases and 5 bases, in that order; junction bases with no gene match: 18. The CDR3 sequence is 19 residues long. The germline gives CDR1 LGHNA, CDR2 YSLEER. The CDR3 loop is CASSQFGFREGPSGDTQYF. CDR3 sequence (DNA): TGCGCCAGCAGCCAATTCGGGTTTCGGGAGGGGCCTTCCGGAGATACGCAGTATTTT.

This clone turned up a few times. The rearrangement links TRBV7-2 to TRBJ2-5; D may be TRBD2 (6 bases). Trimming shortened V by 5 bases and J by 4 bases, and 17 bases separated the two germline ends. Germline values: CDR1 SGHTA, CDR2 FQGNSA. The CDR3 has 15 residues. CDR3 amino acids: CASSKPIRLGETQYF. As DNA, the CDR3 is TGTGCCAGCAGCAAACCGATTCGACTAGGAGAGACCCAGTACTTC.

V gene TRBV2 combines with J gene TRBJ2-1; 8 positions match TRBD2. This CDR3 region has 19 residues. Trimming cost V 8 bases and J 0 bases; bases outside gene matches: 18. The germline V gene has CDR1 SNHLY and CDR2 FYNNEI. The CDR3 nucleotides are TGTGCCAGCGGGATAGGGGGACTAGGGGACTGGAGCTCCTACAATGAGCAGTTCTTC. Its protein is CASGIGGLGDWSSYNEQFF.

CDR3 sequence reads: CASHPSTSLNTGELFF. The CDR3 bases are TGTGCCAGCCACCCCTCGACTAGCTTGAACACCGGGGAGCTGTTTTTT. The rearrangement joins TRBV9 to TRBJ2-2; 7 positions match TRBD2. Looked up from germline, CDR1 is SGDLS and CDR2 is YYNGEE. Unmatched junction bases numbered 10, after V lost 7 bases and J lost 1 base. The CDR3 contains 16 residues.

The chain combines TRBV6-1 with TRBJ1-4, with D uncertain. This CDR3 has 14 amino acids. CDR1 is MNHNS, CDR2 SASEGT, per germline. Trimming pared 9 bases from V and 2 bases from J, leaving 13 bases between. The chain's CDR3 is CASREPSTNEKLFF. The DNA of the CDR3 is TGTGCCAGTAGAGAACCTTCCACTAATGAAAAACTGTTTTTT.

The CDR3 sequence: CASSQTLTFGVTYEQYF. In nucleotides, the CDR3 is TGCGCCAGCAGCCAAACCTTGACCTTCGGTGTAACCTACGAGCAGTACTTC. V is TRBV4-1 and J is TRBJ2-7; no reliable D call. This CDR3 contains 17 residues. Germline-derived CDR1 and CDR2 are MGHRA and YSYEKL. The V end was cut by 2 bases, the J end by 2 bases, with 19 bases between.

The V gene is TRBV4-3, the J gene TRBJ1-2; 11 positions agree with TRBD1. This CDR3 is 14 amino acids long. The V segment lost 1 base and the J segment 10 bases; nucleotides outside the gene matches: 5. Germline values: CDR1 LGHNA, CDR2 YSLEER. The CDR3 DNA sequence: TGCGCCAGCAGCCAAGGAGGGACAGGGGGGGCCTACACCTTC. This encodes CASSQGGTGGAYTF.

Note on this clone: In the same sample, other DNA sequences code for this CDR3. CDR3 DNA sequence: TGTGCCAGCAGCCCAGGGACAGCGTCCTACGAGCAGTACTTC. Translating gives CASSPGTASYEQYF. This chain links TRBV9 with TRBJ2-7; 7 bases align to TRBD1. Germline V gene data show CDR1 as SGDLS and CDR2 as YYNGEE. V shed 4 bases, J shed 1 base, and the junction held 5 bases outside the gene matches. The length of the CDR3 is 14 residues. Full variable domain (missing parts from reference TRBV9 and TRBJ2-7): DSGVTQTPKHLITATGQRVTLRCSPRSGDLSVYWYQQSLDQGLQFLIQYYNGEERAKGNILERFSAQQFPDLHSELNLSSLELGDSALYFCASSPGTASYEQYFGPGTRLTVT.